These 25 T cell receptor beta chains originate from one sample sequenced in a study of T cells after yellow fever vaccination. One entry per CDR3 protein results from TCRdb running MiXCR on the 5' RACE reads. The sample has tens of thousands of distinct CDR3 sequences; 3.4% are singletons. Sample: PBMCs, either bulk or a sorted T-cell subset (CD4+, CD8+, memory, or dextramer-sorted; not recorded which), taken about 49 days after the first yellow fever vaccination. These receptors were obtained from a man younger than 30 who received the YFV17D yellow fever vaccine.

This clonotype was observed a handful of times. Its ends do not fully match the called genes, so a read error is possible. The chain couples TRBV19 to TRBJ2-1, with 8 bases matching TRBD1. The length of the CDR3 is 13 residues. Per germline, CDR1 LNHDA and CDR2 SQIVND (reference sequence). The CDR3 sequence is CASSMGDQGALVF. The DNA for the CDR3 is TGTGCCAGTAGTATGGGGGACCAGGGGGCCCTCGTCTTC.

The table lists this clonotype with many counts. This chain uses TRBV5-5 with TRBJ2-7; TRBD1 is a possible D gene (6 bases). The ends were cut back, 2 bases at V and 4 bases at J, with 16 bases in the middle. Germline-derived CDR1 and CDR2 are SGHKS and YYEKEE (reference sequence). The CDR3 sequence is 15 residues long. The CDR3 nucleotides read TGTGCCAGCAGCTTCCTTGACAGGTCTGGATACGAGCAGTACTTC. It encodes CASSFLDRSGYEQYF.

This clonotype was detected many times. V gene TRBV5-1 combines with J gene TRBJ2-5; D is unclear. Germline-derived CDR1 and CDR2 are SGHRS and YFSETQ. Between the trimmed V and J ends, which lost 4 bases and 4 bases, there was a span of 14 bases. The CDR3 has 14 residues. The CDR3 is CASSPTPVRETQYF. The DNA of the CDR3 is TGCGCCAGCAGCCCGACGCCCGTCAGAGAGACCCAGTACTTC. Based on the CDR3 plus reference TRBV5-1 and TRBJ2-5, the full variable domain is KAGVTQTPRYLIKTRGQQVTLSCSPISGHRSVSWYQQTPGQGLQFLFEYFSETQRNKGNFPGRFSGRQFSNSRSEMNVSTLELGDSALYLCASSPTPVRETQYFGPGTRLLVL.

For the CDR3, the DNA is TGTGCCAGCAGCCCACGGGGGAGTATTGGAGCTTTCTTT. Translated, it gives CASSPRGSIGAFF. This chain connects TRBV5-6 to TRBJ1-1; weak D call: TRBD1 (5 bases). The CDR3 has 13 amino acids. Germline assignment: CDR1 SGHDT and CDR2 YYEEEE. V lost 4 bases and J lost 10, with 17 bases in between.

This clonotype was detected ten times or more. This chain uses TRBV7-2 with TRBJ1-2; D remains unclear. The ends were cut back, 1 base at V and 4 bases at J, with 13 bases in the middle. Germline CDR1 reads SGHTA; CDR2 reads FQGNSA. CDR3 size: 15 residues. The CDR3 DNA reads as TGTGCCAGCAGCTTAGGTTCTCCGGGAACCTATGGCTACACCTTC. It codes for CASSLGSPGTYGYTF.

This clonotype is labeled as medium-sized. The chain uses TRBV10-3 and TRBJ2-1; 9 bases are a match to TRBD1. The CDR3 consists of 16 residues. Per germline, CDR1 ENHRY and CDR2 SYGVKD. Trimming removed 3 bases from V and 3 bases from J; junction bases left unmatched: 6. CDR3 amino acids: CAISDATGGNYNEQFF. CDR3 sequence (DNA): TGTGCCATCAGTGATGCGACAGGGGGGAACTACAATGAGCAGTTCTTC.

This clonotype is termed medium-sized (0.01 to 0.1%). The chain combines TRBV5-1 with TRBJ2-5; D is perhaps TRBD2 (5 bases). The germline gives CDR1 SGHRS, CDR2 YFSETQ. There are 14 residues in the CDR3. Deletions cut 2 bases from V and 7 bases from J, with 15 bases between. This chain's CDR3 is CASSFWTSKGTQYF. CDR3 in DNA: TGCGCCAGCAGCTTTTGGACTTCCAAGGGGACCCAGTACTTC.

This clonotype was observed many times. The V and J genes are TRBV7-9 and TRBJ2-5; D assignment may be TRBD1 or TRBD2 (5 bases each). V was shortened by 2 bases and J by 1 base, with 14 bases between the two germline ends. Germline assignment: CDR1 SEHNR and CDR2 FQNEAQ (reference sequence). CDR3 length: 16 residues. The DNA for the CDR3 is TGTGCCAGCAGCTTATTCGGGGCGCGTTTCCAAGAGACCCAGTACTTC. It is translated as CASSLFGARFQETQYF.

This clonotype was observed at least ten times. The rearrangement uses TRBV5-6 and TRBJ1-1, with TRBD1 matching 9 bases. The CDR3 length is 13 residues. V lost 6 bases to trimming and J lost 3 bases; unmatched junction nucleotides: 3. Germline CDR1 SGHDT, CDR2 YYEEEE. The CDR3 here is CASIRTGDTEAFF. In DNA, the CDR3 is TGTGCCAGCATCCGGACAGGGGACACTGAAGCTTTCTTT. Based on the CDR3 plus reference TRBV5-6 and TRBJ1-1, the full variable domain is DAGVTQSPTHLIKTRGQQVTLRCSPKSGHDTVSWYQQALGQGPQFIFQYYEEEERQRGNFPDRFSGHQFPNYSSELNVNALLLGDSALYLCASIRTGDTEAFFGQGTRLTVV.

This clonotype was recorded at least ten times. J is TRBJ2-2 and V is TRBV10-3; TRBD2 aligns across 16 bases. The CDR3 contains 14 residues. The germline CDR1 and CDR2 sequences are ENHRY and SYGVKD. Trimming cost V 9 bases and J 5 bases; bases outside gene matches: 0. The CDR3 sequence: CAMGLAGGTGELFF. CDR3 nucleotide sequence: TGTGCCATGGGACTAGCGGGGGGGACCGGGGAGCTGTTTTTT.

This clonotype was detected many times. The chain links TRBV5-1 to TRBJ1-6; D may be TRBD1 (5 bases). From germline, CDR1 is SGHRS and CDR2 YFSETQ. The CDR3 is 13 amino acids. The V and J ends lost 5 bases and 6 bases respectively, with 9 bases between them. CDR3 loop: CASRDQGNSPLHF. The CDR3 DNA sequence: TGCGCCAGCAGGGACCAGGGTAATTCACCCCTCCACTTT.

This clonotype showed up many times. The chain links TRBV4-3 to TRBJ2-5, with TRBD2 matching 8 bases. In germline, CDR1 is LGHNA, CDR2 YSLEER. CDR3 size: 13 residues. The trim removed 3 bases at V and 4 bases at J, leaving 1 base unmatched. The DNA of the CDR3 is TGCGCCAGCAGCCAGGGGACTAGAGAGACCCAGTACTTC. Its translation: CASSQGTRETQYF.

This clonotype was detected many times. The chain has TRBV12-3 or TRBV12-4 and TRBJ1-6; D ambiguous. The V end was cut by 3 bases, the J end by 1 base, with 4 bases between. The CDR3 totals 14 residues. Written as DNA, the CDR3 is TGTGCCAGCAGTTTCAGTTCCTATAATTCACCCCTCCACTTT. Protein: CASSFSSYNSPLHF.

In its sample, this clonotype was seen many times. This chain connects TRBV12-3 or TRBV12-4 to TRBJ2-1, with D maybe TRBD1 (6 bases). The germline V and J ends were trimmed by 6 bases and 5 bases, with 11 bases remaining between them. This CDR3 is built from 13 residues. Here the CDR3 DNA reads TGTGCCAGCAGCGCTCGGACAGACAATGAGCAGTTCTTC. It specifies CASSARTDNEQFF.

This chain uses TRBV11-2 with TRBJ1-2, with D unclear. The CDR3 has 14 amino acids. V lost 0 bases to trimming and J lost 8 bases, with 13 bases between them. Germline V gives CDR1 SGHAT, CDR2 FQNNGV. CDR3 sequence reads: CASSLDLGLLGYTF. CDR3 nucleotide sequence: TGTGCCAGCAGCTTAGACCTCGGGTTGCTAGGCTACACCTTC.

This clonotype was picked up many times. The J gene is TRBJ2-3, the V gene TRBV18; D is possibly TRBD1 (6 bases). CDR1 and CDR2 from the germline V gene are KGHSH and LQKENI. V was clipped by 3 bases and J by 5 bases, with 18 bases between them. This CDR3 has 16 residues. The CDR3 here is CASSPRAQGWKDTQYF. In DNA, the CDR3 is TGTGCCAGCTCACCGCGCGCACAGGGTTGGAAAGATACGCAGTATTTT.

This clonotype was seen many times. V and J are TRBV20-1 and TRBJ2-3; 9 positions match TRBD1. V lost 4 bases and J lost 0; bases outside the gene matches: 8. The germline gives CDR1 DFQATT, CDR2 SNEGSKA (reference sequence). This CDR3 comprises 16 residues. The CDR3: CSATPWTGASTDTQYF. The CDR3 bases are TGCAGTGCTACCCCTTGGACAGGGGCGAGCACAGATACGCAGTATTTT.

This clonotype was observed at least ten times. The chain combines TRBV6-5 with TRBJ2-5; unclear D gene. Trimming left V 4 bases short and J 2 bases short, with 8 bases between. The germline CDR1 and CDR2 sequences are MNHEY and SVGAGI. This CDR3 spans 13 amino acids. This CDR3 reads CASSLNSQETQYF. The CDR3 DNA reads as TGTGCCAGCAGTTTAAACAGTCAAGAGACCCAGTACTTC.

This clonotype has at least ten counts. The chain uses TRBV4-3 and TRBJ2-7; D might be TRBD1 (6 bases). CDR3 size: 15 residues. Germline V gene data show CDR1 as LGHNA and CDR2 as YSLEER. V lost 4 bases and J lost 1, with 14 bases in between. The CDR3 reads CASSRRQESSYEQYF. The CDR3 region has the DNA TGCGCCAGCAGCCGGCGACAGGAAAGTTCCTACGAGCAGTACTTC.

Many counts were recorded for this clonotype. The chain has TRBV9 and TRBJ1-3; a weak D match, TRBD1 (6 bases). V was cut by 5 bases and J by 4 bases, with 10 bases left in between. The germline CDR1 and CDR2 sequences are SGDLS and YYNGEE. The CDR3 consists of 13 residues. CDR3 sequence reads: CASRSGVGNTIYF. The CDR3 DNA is TGTGCCAGCAGATCAGGGGTAGGAAACACCATATATTTT.

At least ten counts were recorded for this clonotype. The CDR3 DNA sequence: TGTGCCAGCAGCCTAAACTACAGGAACACTGAAGCTTTCTTT. It is translated as CASSLNYRNTEAFF. The chain links TRBV12-3 or TRBV12-4 to TRBJ1-1; D remains ambiguous. This CDR3 is 14 amino acids long. V lost 6 bases to trimming and J lost 1 base, with 12 bases between them.

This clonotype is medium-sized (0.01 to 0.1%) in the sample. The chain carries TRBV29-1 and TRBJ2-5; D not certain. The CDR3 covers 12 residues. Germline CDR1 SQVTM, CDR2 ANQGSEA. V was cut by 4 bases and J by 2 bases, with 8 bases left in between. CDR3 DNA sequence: TGCAGCGTTGGGGCACCACAAGAGACCCAGTACTTC. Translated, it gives CSVGAPQETQYF.

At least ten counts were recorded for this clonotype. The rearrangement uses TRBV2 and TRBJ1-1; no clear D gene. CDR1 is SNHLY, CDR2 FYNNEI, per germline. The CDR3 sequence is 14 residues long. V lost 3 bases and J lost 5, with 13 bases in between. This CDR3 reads CASSESSVGTEAFF. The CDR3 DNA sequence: TGTGCCAGCAGTGAGAGCAGTGTGGGGACTGAAGCTTTCTTT.

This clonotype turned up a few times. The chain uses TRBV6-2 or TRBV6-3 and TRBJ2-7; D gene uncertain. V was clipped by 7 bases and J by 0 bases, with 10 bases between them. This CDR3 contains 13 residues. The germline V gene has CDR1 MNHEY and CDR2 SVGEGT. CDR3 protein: CASIRPRSYEQYV. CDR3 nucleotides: TGTGCCAGCATCCGCCCGCGCTCCTACGAGCAGTACGTC.

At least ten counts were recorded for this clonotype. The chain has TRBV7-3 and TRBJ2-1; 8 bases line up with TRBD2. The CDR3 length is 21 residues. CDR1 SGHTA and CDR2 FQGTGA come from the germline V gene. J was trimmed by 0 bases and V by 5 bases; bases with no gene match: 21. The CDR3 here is CASSTPFTGTSSSSSYNEQFF. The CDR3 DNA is TGTGCCAGCAGCACTCCCTTTACCGGGACTAGTAGCTCCAGCTCCTACAATGAGCAGTTCTTC.